The entry below gives a single T cell receptor beta chain sequence along with its context. The antigen it recognizes is unknown. No clone much larger than this one lies a single base away; base qualities are absent. These data are taken from a study of type 1 regulatory T cells (dated by TCRdb to the early 2020s). Notes on the research overall: An in vitro protocol by which a Tr1-enriched, alloantigen-specific CD4 T cell product named T-allo10 was generated was characterized in the study. T-allo10 was being tested clinically in patients with hematological malignancies who were undergoing allogeneic hematopoietic stem cell transplantation.

The junction carries 3 bases between V and J, which are trimmed by 3 bases and 1 base respectively. The CDR3 contains 11 residues, cysteine and phenylalanine counted. Here the CDR3 DNA is all that survives: 33 bases in frame from base 1. Sequences GTSNPN (CDR1) and SVGIG (CDR2) are obtained from the germline V gene (reference sequence). The run used an Illumina MiSeq. Using fastp trimming at Q25 and MiXCR clonotype assembly, TCRdb reanalyzed the public sequencing data and kept in-frame beta chains. All rows with the same CDR3 protein become a single entry with the most common DNA and genes. This sample has about 97,000 distinct CDR3 sequences in its table, and roughly 30% of those were observed once. The ten most abundant clones make up 2.2% of the sample.

The sequenced sample was CD4+ T cells, either the whole sample or a sorted fraction (not recorded which). This TCR derives from a human donor in good health. The rearranged chain carries TRBV30 and TRBJ1-2, with the D gene not confidently named. CDR3 reads: CAWSSNYGYTF. The DNA reads TGTGCCTGGAGCAGTAACTATGGCTACACCTTC.